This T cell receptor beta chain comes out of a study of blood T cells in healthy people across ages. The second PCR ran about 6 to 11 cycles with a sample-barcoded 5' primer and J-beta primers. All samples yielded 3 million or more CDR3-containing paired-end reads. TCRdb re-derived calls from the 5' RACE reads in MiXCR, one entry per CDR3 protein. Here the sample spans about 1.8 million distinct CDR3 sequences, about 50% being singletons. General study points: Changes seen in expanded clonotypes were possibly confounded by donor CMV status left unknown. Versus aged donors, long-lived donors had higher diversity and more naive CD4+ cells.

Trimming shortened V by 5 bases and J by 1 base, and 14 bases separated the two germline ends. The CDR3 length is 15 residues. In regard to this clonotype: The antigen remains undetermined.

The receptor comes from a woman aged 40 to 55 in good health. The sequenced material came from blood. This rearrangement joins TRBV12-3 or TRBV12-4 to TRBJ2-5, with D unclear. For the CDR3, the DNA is TGTGCCAGCAGTCCTACGGTTGGCGGCCAAGAGACCCAGTACTTC. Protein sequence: CASSPTVGGQETQYF.